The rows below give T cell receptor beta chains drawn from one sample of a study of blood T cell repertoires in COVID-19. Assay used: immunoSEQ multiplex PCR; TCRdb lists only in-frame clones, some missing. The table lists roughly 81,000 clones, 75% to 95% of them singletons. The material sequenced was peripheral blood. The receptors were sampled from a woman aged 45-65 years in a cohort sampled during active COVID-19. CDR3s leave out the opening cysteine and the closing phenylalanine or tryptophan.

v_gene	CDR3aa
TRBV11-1	ASSPNRDEQY
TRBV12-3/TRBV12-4	ASRGAYQETQY
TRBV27	ASSLSSAQRYEQY
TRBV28	ASTPIGLGNTGELF
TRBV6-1	ASSERLAGAGETQY
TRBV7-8	ASSPDQTGHEQY
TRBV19	ASSPILGLEKLF
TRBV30	AWSPGSYNEQF
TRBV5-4	ASSLGLLAGGLNTGELF
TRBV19	ASRMSGGTDTQY
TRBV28	ASSSRETQY
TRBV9	ASSVGTGLGETQY
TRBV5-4	ASSLAGGASYEQY
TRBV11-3	ASSSIAGGAPGELF
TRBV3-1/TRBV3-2	ASSQTSGGANEQF
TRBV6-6	ASIPRGATNTQY
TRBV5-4	ASSLGGGAGAGVDTQY
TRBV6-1	ASSEGGGLNEQY
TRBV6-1	ASSDGQGHNYGYT
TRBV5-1	ASSLAGGSQRETQY
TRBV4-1	ASSQDRMSSGMTDTQY
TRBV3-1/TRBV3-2	ASSHPGQGIETQY
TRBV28	ASSPGSGGWETQY
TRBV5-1	ASSLPTTSGVTYEQY
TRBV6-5	ASSSLAGGEQY
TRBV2	ASSGWTGGIQY
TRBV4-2	ASSQDTAGEAYNEQF
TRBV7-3	ASSGAGVGELF
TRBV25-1	ASSDGLSSYEQY
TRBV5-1	ASGRTSAPPADTQY
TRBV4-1	ASSRTGTEYGYT
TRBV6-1	ASSEVGLRGGRGQPQH
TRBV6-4	ASSDSWTGRTDTQY
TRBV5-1	ASSLGLAGGSAGELF
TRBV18	ASSPLMASGGEQETQY
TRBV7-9	ASSLPGTEQF
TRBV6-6	ASSKQTGTGFYGYT
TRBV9	ASSNLAGVSDTQY
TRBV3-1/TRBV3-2	ASSPQGYTQY
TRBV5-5	ASSRTGDFEPQH
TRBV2	ASRPGLAGGWGTGELF
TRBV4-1	ASSQMTPYNEQF
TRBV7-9	ASSLERQTQY
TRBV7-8	ASSPQTRKASDLHYEQY
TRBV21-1	ASSGQGKSYEQY
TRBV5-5	ASSNLVTVNQPQH
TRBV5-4	ASSGTGRGDGELF
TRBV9	ASTRGSANTEAF
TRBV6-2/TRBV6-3	ASSSPGMGTGELF
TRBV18	ASSPRSGGLNSPLH